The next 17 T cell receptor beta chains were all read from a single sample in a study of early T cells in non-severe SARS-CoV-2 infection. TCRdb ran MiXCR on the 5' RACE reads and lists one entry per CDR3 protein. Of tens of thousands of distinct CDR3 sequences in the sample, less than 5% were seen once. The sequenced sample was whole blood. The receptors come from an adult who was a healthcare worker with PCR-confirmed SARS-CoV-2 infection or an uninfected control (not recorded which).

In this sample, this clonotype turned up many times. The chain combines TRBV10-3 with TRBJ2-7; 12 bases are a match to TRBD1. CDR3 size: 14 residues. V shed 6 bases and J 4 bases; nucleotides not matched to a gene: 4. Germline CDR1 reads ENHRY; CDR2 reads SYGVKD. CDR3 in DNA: TGTGCCATCAGACCGGGACAGGGGGCGTACGAGCAGTACTTC. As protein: CAIRPGQGAYEQYF.

The CDR3 sequence is CASSHTQGAGDTQYF. DNA for the CDR3: TGCGCCAGCAGCCACACCCAGGGGGCTGGAGATACGCAGTATTTT. V is TRBV4-3 and J is TRBJ2-3, with 8 bases aligning to TRBD1. Germline V gene data show CDR1 as LGHNA and CDR2 as YSLEER. The CDR3 covers 15 residues. The V and J ends lost 3 bases and 5 bases, in that order; junction bases with no gene match: 7.

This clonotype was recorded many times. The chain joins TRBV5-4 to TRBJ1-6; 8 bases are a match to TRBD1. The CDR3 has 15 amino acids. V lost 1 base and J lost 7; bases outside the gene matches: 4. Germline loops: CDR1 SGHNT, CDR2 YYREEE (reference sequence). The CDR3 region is CASSLMTGANSPLHF. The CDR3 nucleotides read TGTGCCAGCAGCTTGATGACAGGGGCCAATTCACCCCTCCACTTT.

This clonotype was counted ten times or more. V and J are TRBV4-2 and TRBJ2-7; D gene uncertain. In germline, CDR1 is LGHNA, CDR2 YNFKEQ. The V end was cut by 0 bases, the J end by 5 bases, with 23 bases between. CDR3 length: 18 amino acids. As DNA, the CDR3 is TGTGCCAGCAGCCAAGATATCGACGCATCAACCTTGGATCACGAGCAGTACTTC. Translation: CASSQDIDASTLDHEQYF.

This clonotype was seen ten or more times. CDR3 protein: CSARLAGDYNEQFF. CDR3 sequence (DNA): TGCAGTGCTAGACTAGCGGGAGACTACAATGAGCAGTTCTTC. This chain joins TRBV20-1 and TRBJ2-1; 10 bases match TRBD2. Per the germline V gene, CDR1 is DFQATT and CDR2 is SNEGSKA (reference sequence). With 2 bases clipped from V and 3 bases from J, the junction kept 1 base outside the gene matches. The CDR3 sequence is 14 residues long.

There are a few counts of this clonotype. The CDR3 nucleotides read TGTGCCAGCAGCTTCAACGTCGAGCTGTTTTTT. Its translation is CASSFNVELFF. The chain recombines TRBV11-3 with TRBJ2-2, with unresolved D. The CDR3 loop spans 11 amino acids. Trimming shortened V by 3 bases and J by 11 bases, and 7 bases separated the two germline ends. From germline, CDR1 is SGHNT and CDR2 YENEEA.

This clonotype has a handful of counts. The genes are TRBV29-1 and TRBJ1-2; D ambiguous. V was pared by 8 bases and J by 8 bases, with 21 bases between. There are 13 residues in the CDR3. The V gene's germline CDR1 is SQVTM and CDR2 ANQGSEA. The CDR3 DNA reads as TGCAGCACTCGCGAGGGATCGGCTCGCGGCTACACCTTC. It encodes CSTREGSARGYTF.

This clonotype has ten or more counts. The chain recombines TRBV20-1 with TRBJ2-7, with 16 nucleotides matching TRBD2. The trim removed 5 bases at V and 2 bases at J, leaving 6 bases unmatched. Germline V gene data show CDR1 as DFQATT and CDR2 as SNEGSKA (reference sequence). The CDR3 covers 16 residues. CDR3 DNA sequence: TGCAGTGCTGACCAGGGACTAGCGGGAGGGCCCTACGAGCAGTACTTC. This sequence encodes CSADQGLAGGPYEQYF.

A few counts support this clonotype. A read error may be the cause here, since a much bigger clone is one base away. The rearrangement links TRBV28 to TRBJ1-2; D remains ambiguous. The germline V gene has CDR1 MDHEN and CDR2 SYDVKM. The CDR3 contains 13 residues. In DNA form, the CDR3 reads TGTGCCAGAAGTTTAAGTGTTGGGTATGGCTACACCTTC. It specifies CARSLSVGYGYTF.

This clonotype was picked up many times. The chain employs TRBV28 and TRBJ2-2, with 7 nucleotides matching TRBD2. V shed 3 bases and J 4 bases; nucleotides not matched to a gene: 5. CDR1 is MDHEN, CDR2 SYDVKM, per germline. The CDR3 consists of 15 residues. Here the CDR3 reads CASSLPGGGTGELFF. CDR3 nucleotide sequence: TGTGCCAGCAGTTTGCCGGGGGGAGGCACCGGGGAGCTGTTTTTT.

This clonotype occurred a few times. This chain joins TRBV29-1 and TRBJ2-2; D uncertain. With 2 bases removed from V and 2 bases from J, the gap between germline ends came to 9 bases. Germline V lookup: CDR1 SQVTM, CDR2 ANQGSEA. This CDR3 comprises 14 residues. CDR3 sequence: CSVELSLNTGELFF. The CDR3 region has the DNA TGCAGCGTTGAATTATCTCTCAACACCGGGGAGCTGTTTTTT.

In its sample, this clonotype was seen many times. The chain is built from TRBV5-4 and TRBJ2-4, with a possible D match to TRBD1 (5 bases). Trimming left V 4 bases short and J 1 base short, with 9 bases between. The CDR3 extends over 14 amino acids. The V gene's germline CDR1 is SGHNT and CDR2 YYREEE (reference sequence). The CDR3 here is CASSPTGAKNIQYF. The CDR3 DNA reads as TGTGCCAGCAGCCCAACAGGTGCCAAAAACATTCAGTACTTC.

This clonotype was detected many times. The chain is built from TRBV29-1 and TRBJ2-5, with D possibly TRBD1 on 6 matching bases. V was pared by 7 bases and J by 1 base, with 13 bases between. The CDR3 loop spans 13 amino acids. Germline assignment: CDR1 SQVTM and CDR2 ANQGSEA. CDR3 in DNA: TGCAGCGCAGCGGACAGATTCCAAGAGACCCAGTACTTC. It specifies CSAADRFQETQYF.

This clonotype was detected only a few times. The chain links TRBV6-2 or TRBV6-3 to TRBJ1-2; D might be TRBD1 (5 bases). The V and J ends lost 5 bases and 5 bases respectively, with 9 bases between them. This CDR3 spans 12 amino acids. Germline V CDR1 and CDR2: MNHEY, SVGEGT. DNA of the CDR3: TGTGCCAGCAGTAGCGACAGTTATGGCTACACCTTC. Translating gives CASSSDSYGYTF.

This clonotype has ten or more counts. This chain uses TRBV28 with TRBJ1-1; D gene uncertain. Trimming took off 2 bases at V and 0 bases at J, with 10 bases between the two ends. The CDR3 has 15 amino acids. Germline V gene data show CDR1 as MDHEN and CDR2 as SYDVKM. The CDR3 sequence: CASSLRPNVNTEAFF. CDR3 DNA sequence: TGTGCCAGCAGTTTAAGGCCAAACGTGAACACTGAAGCTTTCTTT. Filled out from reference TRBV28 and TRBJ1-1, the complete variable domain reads DVKVTQSSRYLVKRTGEKVFLECVQDMDHENMFWYRQDPGLGLRLIYFSYDVKMKEKGDIPEGYSVSREKKERFSLILESASTNQTSMYLCASSLRPNVNTEAFFGQGTRLTVV.

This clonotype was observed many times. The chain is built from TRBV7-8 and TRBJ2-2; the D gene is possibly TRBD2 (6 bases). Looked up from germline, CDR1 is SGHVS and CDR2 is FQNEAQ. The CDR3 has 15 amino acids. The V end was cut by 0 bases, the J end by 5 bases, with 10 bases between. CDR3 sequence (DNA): TGTGCCAGCAGCTTAGCCCGCGGGAAGACCGGGGAGCTGTTTTTT. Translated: CASSLARGKTGELFF.

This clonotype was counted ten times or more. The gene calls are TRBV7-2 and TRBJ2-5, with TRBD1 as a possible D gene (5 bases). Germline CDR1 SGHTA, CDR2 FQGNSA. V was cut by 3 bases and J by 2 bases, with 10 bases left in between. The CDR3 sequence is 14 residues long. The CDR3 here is CASSFRGQQETQYF. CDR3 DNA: TGTGCCAGCAGCTTCCGAGGACAACAAGAGACCCAGTACTTC.